Each of the 20 T cell receptor beta chains below was sequenced from the same sample in a study of PD-1 blockade in classical Hodgkin lymphoma. Time point meaning: newly diagnosed, previously untreated cHL patient sample. Purification of CD4+ T cells from thawed PBMCs was performed via magnetic negative selection. Sequencing used immunoSEQ multiplex PCR; TCRdb keeps in-frame clones, though not all of them. The table shows roughly 16,000 clones, with 92% occurring only once. Sequencing input: CD4+ T cells from blood. The receptors derive from a human donor with classical Hodgkin lymphoma.

This clone was detected once. This chain connects TRBV7-9 to TRBJ2-2; no firm D call. V dropped 0 bases and J dropped 7 bases, with 0 bases sitting between them. From germline, CDR1 is SEHNR and CDR2 FQNEAQ (reference sequence). The CDR3 has 11 amino acids. The CDR3 bases are TGTGCCAGCAGCTTAGCCGGGGAGCTGTTTTTT. Amino acid sequence: CASSLAGELFF.

The chain couples TRBV4-1 to TRBJ2-1, with 7 bases lining up with TRBD1. V lost 1 base and J lost 0; bases outside the gene matches: 3. The CDR3 totals 16 residues. Germline assignment: CDR1 MGHRA and CDR2 YSYEKL. CDR3 nucleotides: TGCGCCAGCAGCCAAGGGGGACAGTCCTCCTACAATGAGCAGTTCTTC. This gives the protein CASSQGGQSSYNEQFF.

CDR3 amino acids: CASSTTGAQNTGELFF. CDR3 bases: TGTGCCAGCTCAACGACAGGGGCCCAGAACACCGGGGAGCTGTTTTTT. This chain joins TRBV18 and TRBJ2-2, with 8 bases identical to TRBD1. The CDR3 is 16 amino acids. Trimming took 5 bases from V and 1 from J; bases not matched to a gene: 6. CDR1 is KGHSH, CDR2 LQKENI, per germline. The full variable domain, in which reference TRBV18 and TRBJ2-2 provide the parts outside the CDR3, is NAGVMQNPRHLVRRRGQEARLRCSPMKGHSHVYWYRQLPEEGLKFMVYLQKENIIDESGMPKERFSAEFPKEGPSILRIQQVVRGDSAAYFCASSTTGAQNTGELFFGEGSRLTVL.

The rearrangement joins TRBV19 to TRBJ2-5, with D perhaps matching TRBD1 (6 bases). This CDR3 has 14 residues. Germline V gene sequence: CDR1 LNHDA, CDR2 SQIVND (reference sequence). The V end was cut by 4 bases, the J end by 5 bases, with 14 bases between. The CDR3 here is CASSNPGDRETQYF. Written as DNA, the CDR3 is TGTGCCAGTAGTAACCCAGGGGATAGGGAGACCCAGTACTTC. The entire variable domain, with the rest obtained from reference TRBV19 and TRBJ2-5, is as follows: DGGITQSPKYLFRKEGQNVTLSCEQNLNHDAMYWYRQDPGQGLRLIYYSQIVNDFQKGDIAEGYSVSREKKESFPLTVTSAQKNPTAFYLCASSNPGDRETQYFGPGTRLLVL.

The rearrangement joins TRBV18 to TRBJ2-7; TRBD1 aligns across 10 bases. The CDR3 is 15 amino acids. CDR1 KGHSH and CDR2 LQKENI come from the germline V gene. V shed 4 bases, J shed 3 bases, and the junction held 6 bases outside the gene matches. The CDR3 loop reads CASSQGQGQIYEQYF. The CDR3 region has the DNA TGTGCCAGCTCACAGGGACAGGGGCAAATCTACGAGCAGTACTTC.

The J gene is TRBJ2-5, the V gene TRBV14; D is uncertain. The CDR3 loop spans 13 amino acids. Germline values: CDR1 SGHDN, CDR2 FVKESK. V lost 5 bases and J 5 bases, leaving 12 bases between the germline ends. The DNA for the CDR3 is TGTGCCAGCAGCTTCGAACCCTGGGAGACCCAGTACTTC. This sequence encodes CASSFEPWETQYF.

The V and J genes are TRBV14 and TRBJ2-2; 10 bases match TRBD2. The ends lost 1 base at V and 4 bases at J; junction bases unmatched: 6. This CDR3 region has 17 residues. CDR1 and CDR2 (germline): SGHDN, FVKESK. This CDR3 is CASSQAGLAGVTGELFF. CDR3 coding DNA: TGTGCCAGCAGCCAAGCCGGCCTAGCGGGAGTCACCGGGGAGCTGTTTTTT. The entire variable domain, with the rest obtained from reference TRBV14 and TRBJ2-2, is as follows: EAGVTQFPSHSVIEKGQTVTLRCDPISGHDNLYWYRRVMGKEIKFLLHFVKESKQDESGMPNNRFLAERTGGTYSTLKVQPAELEDSGVYFCASSQAGLAGVTGELFFGEGSRLTVL.

This rearrangement joins TRBV25-1 to TRBJ1-5, with D maybe TRBD1 (5 bases). V dropped 8 bases and J dropped 0 bases, with 14 bases sitting between them. The CDR3 has 15 amino acids. Germline CDR1 MGHDK, CDR2 SYGVNS. The CDR3 DNA follows: TGTGCCAGCGAAGGGGAAGGTTATAGCAATCAGCCCCAGCATTTT. This sequence encodes CASEGEGYSNQPQHF.

The V call is TRBV7-3, the J call TRBJ2-1; 15 nucleotides match TRBD2. CDR1 SGHTA and CDR2 FQGTGA come from the germline V gene. The V segment lost 3 bases and the J segment 7 bases; nucleotides outside the gene matches: 7. This CDR3 comprises 17 residues. Here the CDR3 DNA reads TGTGCCAGCAGCTTCATACCCGGGACTAGCGGGAGGAATGAGCAGTTCTTC. Its translation is CASSFIPGTSGRNEQFF. The entire variable domain, with the rest obtained from reference TRBV7-3 and TRBJ2-1, is as follows: GAGVSQTPSNKVTEKGKYVELRCDPISGHTALYWYRQSLGQGPEFLIYFQGTGAADDSGLPNDRFFAVRPEGSVSTLKIQRTERGDSAVYLCASSFIPGTSGRNEQFFGPGTRLTVL.

This rearrangement joins TRBV28 to TRBJ1-2; 7 positions match TRBD1. The V segment lost 10 bases and the J segment 4 bases; nucleotides outside the gene matches: 6. CDR3 size: 12 residues. Germline assignment: CDR1 MDHEN and CDR2 SYDVKM. CDR3 residues: CAISGQTYGYTF. CDR3 nucleotides: TGTGCCATTTCGGGACAGACCTATGGCTACACCTTC.

The J gene is TRBJ1-1, the V gene TRBV6-5, with 8 bases that match TRBD1. The CDR3 totals 14 residues. Germline CDR1 MNHEY, CDR2 SVGAGI. Trimming removed 4 bases from V and 5 bases from J; junction bases left unmatched: 6. The CDR3 nucleotides read TGTGCCAGCAGTTTTCAGGGGGCAGGGACTGAAGCTTTCTTT. This encodes CASSFQGAGTEAFF.

The gene calls are TRBV7-6 and TRBJ2-5; 10 bases map to TRBD1. Germline loops: CDR1 SGHVS, CDR2 FNYEAQ. Trimming took 0 bases from V and 7 from J; bases not matched to a gene: 8. There are 16 residues in the CDR3. The CDR3 region has the DNA TGTGCCAGCAGCTTAGCGTCGACAGGGGGCAAGGTGACCCAGTACTTC. Protein: CASSLASTGGKVTQYF.

The chain recombines TRBV5-6 with TRBJ1-5, with 7 bases fitting TRBD1. V dropped 0 bases and J dropped 4; count of bases not matched to a gene: 4. There are 15 residues in the CDR3. In germline, CDR1 is SGHDT, CDR2 YYEEEE. CDR3 DNA sequence: TGTGCCAGCAGCTTGGGGACAGGTGGGAATCAGCCCCAGCATTTT. Translation: CASSLGTGGNQPQHF. The whole variable domain, filled in from reference TRBV5-6 and TRBJ1-5, reads DAGVTQSPTHLIKTRGQQVTLRCSPKSGHDTVSWYQQALGQGPQFIFQYYEEEERQRGNFPDRFSGHQFPNYSSELNVNALLLGDSALYLCASSLGTGGNQPQHFGDGTRLSIL.

The chain links TRBV7-9 to TRBJ1-3; D uncertain. V lost 6 bases to trimming and J lost 0 bases, with 9 bases between them. This CDR3 region has 14 residues. Per the germline V gene, CDR1 is SEHNR and CDR2 is FQNEAQ (reference sequence). CDR3 loop: CASRPQSSGNTIYF. As DNA, the CDR3 is TGTGCCAGCAGGCCACAGAGCTCTGGAAACACCATATATTTT. Drawing the rest from reference TRBV7-9 and TRBJ1-3, the complete variable domain is DTGVSQNPRHKITKRGQNVTFRCDPISEHNRLYWYRQTLGQGPEFLTYFQNEAQLEKSRLLSDRFSAERPKGSFSTLEIQRTEQGDSAMYLCASRPQSSGNTIYFGEGSWLTVV.

The chain recombines TRBV10-3 with TRBJ2-1; D possibly matches TRBD1 or TRBD2 (6 bases each). CDR1 and CDR2 from the germline V gene are ENHRY and SYGVKD. This CDR3 spans 17 amino acids. Between the trimmed V and J ends, which lost 4 bases and 8 bases, there was a span of 24 bases. Here the CDR3 reads CAISGGTLVRRGDEQFF. In nucleotides, the CDR3 is TGTGCCATCAGTGGGGGGACACTGGTCCGGAGGGGCGATGAGCAGTTCTTC.

CDR3 coding DNA: TGTGCCAGCAGGCTGGTATCTGGGGACAATGAGCAGTTCTTC. Its translation: CASRLVSGDNEQFF. The chain carries TRBV5-4 and TRBJ2-1; no clear D gene. This CDR3 comprises 14 residues. CDR1 is SGHNT and CDR2 is YYREEE in the germline V gene (reference sequence). Trimming cost V 5 bases and J 5 bases, with 14 bases left between them. The full variable domain, its missing parts supplied by reference TRBV5-4 and TRBJ2-1, is ETGVTQSPTHLIKTRGQQVTLRCSSQSGHNTVSWYQQALGQGPQFIFQYYREEENGRGNFPPRFSGLQFPNYSSELNVNALELDDSALYLCASRLVSGDNEQFFGPGTRLTVL.

Note on this clone: One end of the junction is discordant with germline, which a read error may explain. The CDR3 spells CSVEVVAGRGSLF. In DNA, the CDR3 is TGCAGCGTTGAAGTTGTAGCCGGCAGGGGGTCGTTATTC. The gene calls are TRBV29-1 and TRBJ2-7; 7 bases agree with TRBD1. CDR1 is SQVTM, CDR2 ANQGSEA, per germline. This CDR3 spans 13 amino acids.

J is TRBJ2-2 and V is TRBV19; 7 bases line up with TRBD1. Germline V gives CDR1 LNHDA, CDR2 SQIVND (reference sequence). After removal of 10 bases from V and 6 bases from J, the junction contained 11 bases not matched to a gene. The length of the CDR3 is 14 residues. The CDR3 region has the DNA TGTGCCACCGGTCGGACAGGTCAGGCCGGGGAGCTGTTTTTT. Its protein product is CATGRTGQAGELFF.

The rearrangement uses TRBV28 and TRBJ2-6, with TRBD1 matching over 8 bases. Germline V CDR1 and CDR2: MDHEN, SYDVKM. There are 15 residues in the CDR3. The J segment lost 5 bases and the V segment lost 5 bases, leaving 5 bases of the junction unmatched. The DNA of the CDR3 is TGTGCCAGCAGTAGAGGACAGGGCTGGGCCAACGTCCTGACTTTC. Translation gives CASSRGQGWANVLTF.

V and J are TRBV27 and TRBJ2-1, with D tentatively TRBD1 or TRBD2 (5 bases each). The ends were cut back, 5 bases at V and 4 bases at J, with 15 bases in the middle. The CDR3 length is 15 residues. The germline V gene has CDR1 MNHEY and CDR2 SMNVEV (reference sequence). This CDR3 is CASSPSRGAYNEQFF. For the CDR3, the DNA is TGTGCCAGCAGTCCCTCCCGAGGGGCGTACAATGAGCAGTTCTTC.